By share, the clone carrying this TCR beta chain counts as medium-sized. TCRdb fed the reads into MiXCR, producing one record per CDR3 protein. Altogether approximately 3,100 distinct CDR3 sequences are present, over 15% being singletons, with the ten largest covering more than 7%. This entry comes from a study of lung T cells in sarcoidosis with Löfgren's syndrome. The germline V gene has CDR1 SGHRS and CDR2 YFSETQ. Trimming removed 4 bases from V and 4 bases from J; junction bases left unmatched: 6. The CDR3 is made up of 14 amino acids. The sample comprised CD4+ T cells from bronchoalveolar lavage. This clonotype originated in a human donor with sarcoidosis (Löfgren's syndrome or another form), or a control subject (not recorded which). V and J are TRBV5-1 and TRBJ2-3; TRBD1 aligns across 7 bases. CDR3 protein: CASSDPGQADTQYF. For the CDR3, the DNA is TGCGCCAGCAGCGATCCAGGACAGGCAGATACGCAGTATTTT.